This T cell receptor beta chain was documented in a study of blood T cell repertoires in COVID-19. Study-wide background: Acute-phase and convalescent COVID-19 samples originated in the United States, Italy and Spain.

Seattle patients were enrolled during active infection and followed longitudinally. Only in-frame clones appear in the TCRdb table, and some are missing; sequencing was by immunoSEQ multiplex PCR. The sample has 210,000 or so clones; approximately 85% are singletons. The V end was cut by 0 bases, the J end by 4 bases, with 2 bases between. Germline lookup yields CDR1 SGHRS and CDR2 YFSETQ. The CDR3 is 12 residues long. This sequence originates from a man aged 45-60 years with COVID-19, enrolled during active disease. The chain is built from TRBV5-1 and TRBJ2-1; D is ambiguous. Sequenced material: peripheral blood. CDR3 sequence: CASSLAYNEQFF. CDR3 bases: TGCGCCAGCAGCTTGGCGTACAATGAGCAGTTCTTC.